This TCR beta chain was sequenced for a study of blood T cells in healthy people across ages. Study as a whole: Template switching captured about one barcoded beta molecule per two T cells.

Through a sample-barcoded 5' primer and a J-beta primer mix, a second PCR was run for 7 to 11 cycles. Each cDNA molecule was tagged by a template-switch adaptor with 12 random nucleotides. TCRdb reanalysed the 5' RACE reads using MiXCR and keeps one entry per CDR3 protein. The data contain over 600,000 distinct CDR3 sequences, approximately 60% of them seen just once; the ten biggest clones take up around 24%. A few counts support this clonotype. Antigen: not known. The length of the CDR3 is 14 residues. Trimming took off 5 bases at V and 5 bases at J, with 13 bases between the two ends. Findings of the study overall: Any conclusive comparison of naive versus antigen-experienced cells was prevented by using unsorted PBMCs.

All donors came from Russia, were Caucasian and healthy, and spanned ages roughly 6 to 95. The source is a man in his forties or fifties in good health. The sequenced sample was blood. The chain joins TRBV12-3 or TRBV12-4 to TRBJ2-1; perhaps TRBD1 as D (6 bases). The CDR3: CASSVRDTDNEQFF. The DNA for the CDR3 is TGTGCCAGCAGTGTCCGGGACACCGACAATGAGCAGTTCTTC.